This TCR beta chain was documented in a study of Ad26.COV2.S vaccination and SARS-CoV-2 variants. The CDR3 sequence is 14 residues long. V lost 2 bases and J 7 bases, leaving 11 bases between the germline ends. Looked up from germline, CDR1 is MNHEY and CDR2 is SVGAGI. Assay: immunoSEQ multiplex PCR; the TCRdb copy retains only in-frame clones and omits some. The table shows 350,000 to 500,000 clones, with roughly 90% occurring only once. Treatment of the sample: 15 to 20 received Ad26.COV2.S at low or high dose, single or two shots; 5 received placebo; per-sample allocation not given. Material that was analyzed had been drawn on day 63 after the first vaccine or placebo injection.

This TCR was recovered from a person between 18 and 60 years old who received the Ad26.COV2.S COVID-19 vaccine or a placebo. This specimen consisted of peripheral blood, obtained in a trial of Ad26.COV2.S vaccine versus placebo. This sequence joins TRBV6-5 and TRBJ2-2; the D is unclear. CDR3 sequence reads: CASSYGLKDGELFF. In DNA form, the CDR3 reads TGTGCCAGCAGTTACGGGCTTAAGGACGGGGAGCTGTTTTTT.